The T cell receptor (beta chain) under discussion was sequenced for a study of cytomegalovirus exposure and HLA in healthy donors. The wider study: The platform used for the roughly 130 validation repertoires matched that of the approximately 670 first-cohort repertoires, a later analysis reported.

The CDR3 runs 18 residues. Unmatched junction bases numbered 10, after V lost 1 base and J lost 0 bases. Germline V gene data show CDR1 as SGDLS and CDR2 as YYNGEE. A remark on this clone: Its target is unknown.

Sequencing was performed with immunoSEQ multiplex PCR; in TCRdb, only in-frame clones are kept and a portion is missing. The sample consists of under 150,000 clones, about 86% of them appearing once. Whole-study results and caveats: In a later analysis, first-cohort TCR clusters were found to tend to co-occur in the 120 validation repertoires. Investigators reported some 150 TCR beta chains as tied to cytomegalovirus. Most TCR sequences were rare, but some public TCRs occurred in many donors.

This chain links TRBV9 with TRBJ2-3, with 8 bases matching TRBD2. Sequencing was performed on PBMCs. The clonotype was recovered from a woman aged 18-29 years in good health and CMV-seropositive. CDR3 amino acids: CASSVPKPGLGSTDTQYF. The CDR3 nucleotides are TGTGCCAGCAGCGTACCTAAGCCGGGACTAGGGAGCACAGATACGCAGTATTTT.